Presented here are 29 T cell receptor beta chains from one specimen sequenced in a study of response to subunit inactivated influenza vaccine. TCRdb independently ran MiXCR on the RT-PCR reads; one entry per CDR3 protein. The table has some 550,000 distinct CDR3 sequences, under 30% seen once; the top ten hold about 3%. This sample was shared with a second study, whose subject was T cells expressing NK-cell markers. That investigation notes: The cDNA for TCR beta came from 5'RACE template switching with UMIs.

The sequencing here drew on CD4+ T cells sorted from PBMCs, taken approximately 12 days after vaccination. All receptors derive from a man in his fifties or sixties who received an inactivated influenza vaccine.

The chain uses TRBV10-2 and TRBJ2-3; D not certain. Germline assignment: CDR1 WSHSY and CDR2 SAAADI. V lost 2 bases, J lost 0 bases, and 9 bases lay in between. The CDR3 is 15 residues long. CDR3 in amino acids: CASSEGLISTDTQYF. As DNA, the CDR3 is TGCGCCAGCAGTGAGGGCTTAATAAGCACAGATACGCAGTATTTT.

This clonotype occurred a few times. The chain joins TRBV11-3 to TRBJ2-1; weak D call: TRBD1 (5 bases). Trimming took off 2 bases at V and 5 bases at J, with 10 bases between the two ends. The CDR3 contains 14 residues. CDR1 and CDR2 (germline): SGHNT, YENEEA. CDR3 sequence reads: CASSLLGRDNEQFF. CDR3 nucleotides: TGTGCCAGCAGCTTATTGGGCAGGGACAATGAGCAGTTCTTC.

This sequence joins TRBV30 and TRBJ2-2; D is unresolved. The germline V gene encodes CDR1 GTSNPN and CDR2 SVGIG (reference sequence). This CDR3 spans 15 amino acids. Trimming shortened V by 3 bases and J by 5 bases, and 16 bases separated the two germline ends. The CDR3 DNA sequence: TGTGCCTGGAGCGCCGTCATTTGGGGTACCGGGGAGCTGTTTTTT. Amino acid sequence: CAWSAVIWGTGELFF.

This clonotype was seen only a few times. The V call is TRBV5-5, the J call TRBJ2-3, with D tentatively TRBD1 (6 bases). Per germline, CDR1 SGHKS and CDR2 YYEKEE (reference sequence). V lost 7 bases and J lost 4, with 16 bases in between. The CDR3 spans 14 residues. In nucleotides, the CDR3 is TGTGCCAGCTTTAGACAGGTTGGCGCAGATACGCAGTATTTT. Translation: CASFRQVGADTQYF.

This clonotype has only a few counts. The rearrangement links TRBV7-8 to TRBJ2-7, with D perhaps TRBD2 (6 bases). Germline V gives CDR1 SGHVS, CDR2 FQNEAQ. The CDR3 is 15 amino acids. V lost 5 bases to trimming and J lost 7 bases, with 21 bases between them. The chain's CDR3 is CASSDVRGSRREQYF. CDR3 DNA: TGTGCCAGCAGCGACGTCCGGGGGAGCCGGAGAGAGCAGTACTTC.

This clonotype was seen a few times. J is TRBJ2-2 and V is TRBV12-3 or TRBV12-4; 8 bases are a match to TRBD1. This CDR3 spans 16 amino acids. The trim removed 7 bases at V and 1 base at J, leaving 8 bases unmatched. The CDR3 spells CASTGTGTGNTGELFF. The CDR3 nucleotides read TGTGCCAGCACCGGGACCGGGACAGGGAACACCGGGGAGCTGTTTTTT.

This clonotype was detected ten times or more. The rearrangement uses TRBV5-1 and TRBJ2-1, with 11 nucleotides matching TRBD2. The length of the CDR3 is 17 residues. With V trimmed by 4 bases and J by 6 bases, 12 bases remained unmatched. Germline V gene data show CDR1 as SGHRS and CDR2 as YFSETQ. This chain's CDR3 is CASSGGVTSGSPNEQFF. The CDR3 DNA reads as TGCGCCAGCAGCGGAGGAGTCACTAGCGGGAGCCCCAATGAGCAGTTCTTC.

The chain links TRBV20-1 to TRBJ1-2, with a weak D call TRBD1 (5 bases). V was shortened by 3 bases and J by 2 bases, with 13 bases between the two germline ends. This CDR3 region has 14 residues. Germline CDR1 and CDR2: DFQATT and SNEGSKA (reference sequence). The CDR3 loop is CSASAGRGNYGYTF. CDR3 DNA: TGCAGTGCTAGTGCGGGGCGAGGAAACTATGGCTACACCTTC.

The chain employs TRBV3-1 and TRBJ1-6, with D unclear. Germline lookup yields CDR1 LGHDT and CDR2 YNNKEL (reference sequence). The CDR3 is 15 residues long. V was cut by 5 bases and J by 9 bases, with 17 bases left in between. The chain's CDR3 is CASSYRVGIGSPLHF. The CDR3 coding sequence is TGTGCCAGCAGCTACCGGGTTGGGATCGGTTCACCCCTCCACTTT. The full variable domain, rest sourced from reference TRBV3-1 and TRBJ1-6, is DTAVSQTPKYLVTQMGNDKSIKCEQNLGHDTMYWYKQDSKKFLKIMFSYNNKELIINETVPNRFSPKSPDKAHLNLHINSLELGDSAVYFCASSYRVGIGSPLHFGNGTRLTVT.

V gene TRBV6-1 combines with J gene TRBJ2-1; tentative D call: TRBD1 (6 bases). The germline V and J ends were trimmed by 6 bases and 9 bases, with 18 bases remaining between them. From germline, CDR1 is MNHNS and CDR2 SASEGT. There are 14 residues in the CDR3. CDR3 nucleotide sequence: TGTGCCAGCAGGGGGAACAGGGTGGATGGTGAGCAGTTCTTC. Amino acid sequence: CASRGNRVDGEQFF.

This clonotype has more than one count but fewer than ten. The chain employs TRBV7-2 and TRBJ2-1; D is unclear. The CDR3 has 13 amino acids. The V end was cut by 1 base, the J end by 7 bases, with 8 bases between. CDR1 is SGHTA, CDR2 FQGNSA, per germline. The CDR3 nucleotides read TGTGCCAGCAGCTTAGAGTGGCGGAATGAGCAGTTCTTC. This codes for CASSLEWRNEQFF.

This chain links TRBV6-6 with TRBJ1-4, with D unclear. The CDR3 length is 13 residues. Trimming shortened V by 9 bases and J by 0 bases, and 8 bases separated the two germline ends. Per germline, CDR1 MNHNY and CDR2 SVGAGI (reference sequence). CDR3 in DNA: TGTGCCAGTCAACGAGCAACTAATGAAAAACTGTTTTTT. This sequence encodes CASQRATNEKLFF.

The sample holds a few counts of this clonotype. V and J are TRBV7-9 and TRBJ2-3; D perhaps matches TRBD2 (5 bases). CDR1 SEHNR and CDR2 FQNEAQ come from the germline V gene (reference sequence). This CDR3 region has 14 residues. V lost 2 bases and J lost 3, with 9 bases in between. The CDR3 spells CASSLPRETDTQYF. Here the CDR3 DNA reads TGTGCCAGCAGCTTACCACGGGAAACAGATACGCAGTATTTT.

This clonotype came up a few times. This chain uses TRBV2 with TRBJ2-2; the match to TRBD2 covers 7 bases. V shed 6 bases and J 6 bases; nucleotides not matched to a gene: 1. Per the germline V gene, CDR1 is SNHLY and CDR2 is FYNNEI. This CDR3 has 12 amino acids. The CDR3 DNA is TGTGCCAGCAGAACTAGCGCCGGGGAGCTGTTTTTT. This gives the protein CASRTSAGELFF.

This clonotype has just a few counts. The CDR3 region has the DNA TGTGCCTACATTATGGACAACCTAGGGGGGACCCAGTACTTC. Its translation: CAYIMDNLGGTQYF. This rearrangement joins TRBV30 to TRBJ2-5; D perhaps matches TRBD1 (6 bases). V dropped 7 bases and J dropped 7 bases, with 22 bases sitting between them. The CDR3 length is 14 residues. CDR1 and CDR2 (germline): GTSNPN, SVGIG (reference sequence).

This chain joins TRBV13 and TRBJ2-7; 7 positions match TRBD1. The germline V gene has CDR1 PRHDT and CDR2 FYEKMQ (reference sequence). There are 14 residues in the CDR3. V was pared by 5 bases and J by 5 bases, with 9 bases of the junction left unmatched. The CDR3 is CASSRRQGSNEQYF. For the CDR3, the DNA is TGTGCCAGCAGCCGCCGACAGGGAAGTAACGAGCAGTACTTC. The full variable domain, its missing parts supplied by reference TRBV13 and TRBJ2-7, is AAGVIQSPRHLIKEKRETATLKCYPIPRHDTVYWYQQGPGQDPQFLISFYEKMQSDKGSIPDRFSAQQFSDYHSELNMSSLELGDSALYFCASSRRQGSNEQYFGPGTRLTVT.

This clonotype was found a few times. The chain combines TRBV4-2 with TRBJ2-7; TRBD2 is a possible D gene (6 bases). This CDR3 comprises 15 residues. V shed 1 base and J shed 5 bases, with 15 bases lying between them. CDR1 is LGHNA, CDR2 YNFKEQ, per germline. This CDR3 reads CASSQGSQGGNEQYF. Written as DNA, the CDR3 is TGTGCCAGCAGCCAAGGTTCTCAGGGCGGGAACGAGCAGTACTTC.

This chain connects TRBV10-3 to TRBJ2-4; no clear D gene. Germline-derived CDR1 and CDR2 are ENHRY and SYGVKD. Trimming shortened V by 1 base and J by 3 bases, and 4 bases separated the two germline ends. The CDR3 consists of 13 residues. The CDR3 loop reads CAISELGKNIQYF. In nucleotides, the CDR3 is TGTGCCATCAGTGAGTTGGGCAAAAACATTCAGTACTTC.

The chain couples TRBV6-5 to TRBJ2-1, with 11 bases fitting TRBD2. After removal of 1 base from V and 4 bases from J, the junction contained 6 bases not matched to a gene. This CDR3 has 17 amino acids. Germline V gene sequence: CDR1 MNHEY, CDR2 SVGAGI. The CDR3 region has the DNA TGTGCCAGCAGTTACTATCGGGGACTAGCGGAGTACAATGAGCAGTTCTTC. It encodes CASSYYRGLAEYNEQFF.

The rearrangement uses TRBV28 and TRBJ1-2, with 8 bases fitting TRBD1. Germline lookup yields CDR1 MDHEN and CDR2 SYDVKM. This CDR3 has 14 amino acids. The J segment lost 5 bases and the V segment lost 4 bases, leaving 6 bases of the junction unmatched. CDR3 coding DNA: TGTGCCAGCAGTTCACTCGGACAGGGATATGGCTACACCTTC. This sequence encodes CASSSLGQGYGYTF.

This clonotype was observed once. The genes are TRBV5-1 and TRBJ2-3, with D maybe TRBD2 (7 bases). CDR1 is SGHRS, CDR2 YFSETQ, per germline. With 4 bases removed from V and 3 bases from J, the gap between germline ends came to 15 bases. The CDR3 is made up of 15 amino acids. DNA for the CDR3: TGCGCCAGCAGCCGTACAGGGAGGGGGACAGATACGCAGTATTTT. Amino acid sequence: CASSRTGRGTDTQYF.

V and J are TRBV3-1 and TRBJ1-2; 10 bases fit TRBD1. Germline V gene lookup returns CDR1 LGHDT and CDR2 YNNKEL (reference sequence). The CDR3 contains 17 residues. Trimming cost V 0 bases and J 0 bases; bases outside gene matches: 4. CDR3 in amino acids: CASSQEWTGGANYGYTF. In nucleotides, the CDR3 is TGTGCCAGCAGCCAAGAATGGACAGGGGGAGCTAACTATGGCTACACCTTC.

This clonotype was detected a few times. This chain connects TRBV27 to TRBJ2-3, with a possible D match to TRBD1 (5 bases). V was pared by 6 bases and J by 3 bases, with 16 bases between. There are 15 residues in the CDR3. Looked up from germline, CDR1 is MNHEY and CDR2 is SMNVEV (reference sequence). The CDR3 loop is CASSTTGTLTDTQYF. CDR3 nucleotides: TGTGCCAGCAGCACTACAGGAACCCTTACAGATACGCAGTATTTT.

The chain carries TRBV30 and TRBJ1-6; D unclear. Looked up from germline, CDR1 is GTSNPN and CDR2 is SVGIG (reference sequence). The CDR3 extends over 12 amino acids. V was pared by 4 bases and J by 13 bases, with 14 bases between. For the CDR3, the DNA is TGTGCCTGGACCTCCCGCGTGTCGCCCCTCCACTTT. Translation gives CAWTSRVSPLHF.

This clonotype showed up just a few times. J is TRBJ2-2 and V is TRBV7-2; 8 positions agree with TRBD1. V was clipped by 4 bases and J by 9 bases; unmatched bases: 4. There are 13 residues in the CDR3. Germline lookup yields CDR1 SGHTA and CDR2 FQGNSA. The CDR3 sequence is CASSSTGERELFF. In DNA, the CDR3 is TGTGCCAGCAGCTCGACAGGGGAACGGGAGCTGTTTTTT.

This clonotype was seen a few times. The chain combines TRBV19 with TRBJ2-7; possible D gene TRBD1, 5 bases. The CDR3 spans 14 residues. The ends were cut back, 3 bases at V and 2 bases at J, with 11 bases in the middle. Germline V CDR1 and CDR2: LNHDA, SQIVND (reference sequence). The CDR3 loop is CASSMARATYEQYF. CDR3 coding DNA: TGTGCCAGTAGTATGGCCAGGGCAACCTACGAGCAGTACTTC.

CDR3 protein: CASSLVTRRVTEAFF. CDR3 nucleotide sequence: TGTGCCAGCAGCTTAGTTACCAGGAGGGTCACTGAAGCTTTCTTT. The chain combines TRBV7-8 with TRBJ1-1, with D hard to call. The CDR3 has 15 amino acids. V was cut by 1 base and J by 4 bases, with 13 bases left in between. Germline lookup yields CDR1 SGHVS and CDR2 FQNEAQ.

The V call is TRBV28, the J call TRBJ2-3; D may be TRBD2 (6 bases). Looked up from germline, CDR1 is MDHEN and CDR2 is SYDVKM. The CDR3 has 16 residues. Trimming took off 6 bases at V and 1 base at J, with 17 bases between the two ends. DNA of the CDR3: TGTGCCAGCAGCATAGGAGGGAAGAGGGGCACAGATACGCAGTATTTT. This gives the protein CASSIGGKRGTDTQYF.

This clonotype was seen a handful of times. J is TRBJ1-2 and V is TRBV9, with 7 bases aligning to TRBD1. The CDR3 runs 18 residues. Trimming cost V 4 bases and J 0 bases; bases outside gene matches: 15. Germline loops: CDR1 SGDLS, CDR2 YYNGEE. CDR3 nucleotides: TGTGCCAGCAGCTTTCGCGGCCGGGACAGTTTAGCTAACTATGGCTACACCTTC. Protein sequence: CASSFRGRDSLANYGYTF. Full variable domain (remainder filled in from reference TRBV9 and TRBJ1-2): DSGVTQTPKHLITATGQRVTLRCSPRSGDLSVYWYQQSLDQGLQFLIQYYNGEERAKGNILERFSAQQFPDLHSELNLSSLELGDSALYFCASSFRGRDSLANYGYTFGSGTRLTVV.